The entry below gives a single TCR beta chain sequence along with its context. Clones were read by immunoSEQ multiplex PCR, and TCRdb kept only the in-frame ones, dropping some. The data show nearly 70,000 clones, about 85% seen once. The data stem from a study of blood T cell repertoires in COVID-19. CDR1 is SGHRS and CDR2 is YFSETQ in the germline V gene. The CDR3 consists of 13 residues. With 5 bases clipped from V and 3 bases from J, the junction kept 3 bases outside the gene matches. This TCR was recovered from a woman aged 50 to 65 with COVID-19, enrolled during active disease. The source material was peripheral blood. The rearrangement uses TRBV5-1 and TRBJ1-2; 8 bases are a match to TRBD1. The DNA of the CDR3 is TGCGCCAGCAGGGAGGACAGGGACTATGGCTACACCTTC. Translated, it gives CASREDRDYGYTF.